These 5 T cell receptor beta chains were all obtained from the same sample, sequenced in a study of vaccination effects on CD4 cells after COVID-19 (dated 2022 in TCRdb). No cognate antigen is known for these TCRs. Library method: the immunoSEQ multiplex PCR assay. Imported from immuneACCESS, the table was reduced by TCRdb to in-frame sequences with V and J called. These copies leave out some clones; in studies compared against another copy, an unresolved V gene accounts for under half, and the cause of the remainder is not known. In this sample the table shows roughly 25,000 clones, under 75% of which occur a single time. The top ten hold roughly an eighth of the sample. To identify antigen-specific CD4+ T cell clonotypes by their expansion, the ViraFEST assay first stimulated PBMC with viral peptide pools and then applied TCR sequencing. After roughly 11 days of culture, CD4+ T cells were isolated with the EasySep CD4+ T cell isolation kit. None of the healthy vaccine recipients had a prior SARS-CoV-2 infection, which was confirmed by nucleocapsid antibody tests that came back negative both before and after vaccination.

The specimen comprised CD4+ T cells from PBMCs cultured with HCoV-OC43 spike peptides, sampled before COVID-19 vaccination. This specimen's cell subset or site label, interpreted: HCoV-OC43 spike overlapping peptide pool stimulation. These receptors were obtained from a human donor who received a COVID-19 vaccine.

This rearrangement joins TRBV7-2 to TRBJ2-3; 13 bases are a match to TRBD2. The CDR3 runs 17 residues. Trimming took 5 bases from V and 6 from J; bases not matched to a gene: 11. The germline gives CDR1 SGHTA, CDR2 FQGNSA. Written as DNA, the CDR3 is TGTGCCAGCAGCGCAAAACGACTAGCGGGAGGAGCGGATACGCAGTATTTT. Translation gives CASSAKRLAGGADTQYF.

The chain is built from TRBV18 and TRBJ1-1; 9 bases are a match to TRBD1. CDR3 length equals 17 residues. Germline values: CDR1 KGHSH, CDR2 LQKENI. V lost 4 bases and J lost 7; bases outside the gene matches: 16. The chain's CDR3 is CASSRFTGTGQEGEAFF. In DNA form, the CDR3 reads TGTGCCAGCTCACGGTTTACCGGGACAGGGCAGGAAGGTGAAGCTTTCTTT.

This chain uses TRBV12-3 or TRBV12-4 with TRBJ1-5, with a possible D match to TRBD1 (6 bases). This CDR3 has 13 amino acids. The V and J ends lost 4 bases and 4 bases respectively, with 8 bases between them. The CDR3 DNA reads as TGTGCCAGCAGTTCTCAGGGGAATCAGCCCCAGCATTTT. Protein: CASSSQGNQPQHF.

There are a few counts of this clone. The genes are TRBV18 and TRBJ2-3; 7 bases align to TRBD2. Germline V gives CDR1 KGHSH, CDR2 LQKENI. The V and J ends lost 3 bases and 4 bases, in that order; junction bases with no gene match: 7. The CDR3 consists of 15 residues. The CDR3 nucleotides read TGTGCCAGCTCACCGACTGGCGGGAGCCCAGATACGCAGTATTTT. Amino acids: CASSPTGGSPDTQYF.

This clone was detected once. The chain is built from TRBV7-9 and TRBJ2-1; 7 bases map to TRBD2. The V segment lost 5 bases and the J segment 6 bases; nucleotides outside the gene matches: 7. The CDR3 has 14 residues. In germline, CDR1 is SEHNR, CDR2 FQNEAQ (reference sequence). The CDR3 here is CASSRTPGGNEQFF. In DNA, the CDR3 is TGTGCCAGCAGCCGCACACCGGGGGGCAATGAGCAGTTCTTC.